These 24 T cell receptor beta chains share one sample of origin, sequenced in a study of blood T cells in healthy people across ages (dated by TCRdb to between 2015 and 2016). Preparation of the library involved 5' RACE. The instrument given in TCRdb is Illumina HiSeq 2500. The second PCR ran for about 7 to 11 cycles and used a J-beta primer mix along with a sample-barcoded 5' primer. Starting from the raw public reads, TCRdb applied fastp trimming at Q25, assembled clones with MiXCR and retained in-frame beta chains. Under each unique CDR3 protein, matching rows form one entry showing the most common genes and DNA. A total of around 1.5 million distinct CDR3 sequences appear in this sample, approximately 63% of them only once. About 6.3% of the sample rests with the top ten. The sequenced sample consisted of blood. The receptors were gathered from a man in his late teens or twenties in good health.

CDR3 sequence reads: CATSRGVTGELFF. The CDR3, as DNA: TGTGCCACCAGCAGAGGGGTTACCGGGGAGCTGTTTTTT. The rearrangement links TRBV15 to TRBJ2-2; D remains unclear. Germline V gene sequence: CDR1 LNHNV, CDR2 YYDKDF (reference sequence). This CDR3 has 13 residues. V was cut by 1 base and J by 5 bases, with 5 bases left in between.

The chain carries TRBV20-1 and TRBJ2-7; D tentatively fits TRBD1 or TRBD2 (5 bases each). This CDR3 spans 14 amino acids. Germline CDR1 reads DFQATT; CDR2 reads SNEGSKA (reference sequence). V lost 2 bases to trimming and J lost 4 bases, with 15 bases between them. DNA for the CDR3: TGCAGTGCTAGAACCGGGACGGCGTTATACGAGCAGTACTTC. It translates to CSARTGTALYEQYF.

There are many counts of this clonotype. This CDR3 is CSVGASSYEQYF. CDR3 in DNA: TGCAGCGTTGGTGCGAGCTCCTACGAGCAGTACTTC. V usage is TRBV29-1 and J usage is TRBJ2-7; the D is unclear. This CDR3 is 12 amino acids long. The germline V gene has CDR1 SQVTM and CDR2 ANQGSEA. V gave up 4 bases and J gave up 0 bases, with 7 bases separating them.

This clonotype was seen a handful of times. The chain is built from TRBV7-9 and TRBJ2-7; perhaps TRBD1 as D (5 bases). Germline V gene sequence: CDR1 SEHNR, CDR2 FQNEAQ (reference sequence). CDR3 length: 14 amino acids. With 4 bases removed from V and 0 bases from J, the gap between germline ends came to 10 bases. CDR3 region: CASSSTESSYEQYF. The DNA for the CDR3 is TGTGCCAGCAGCTCGACAGAGAGCTCCTACGAGCAGTACTTC.

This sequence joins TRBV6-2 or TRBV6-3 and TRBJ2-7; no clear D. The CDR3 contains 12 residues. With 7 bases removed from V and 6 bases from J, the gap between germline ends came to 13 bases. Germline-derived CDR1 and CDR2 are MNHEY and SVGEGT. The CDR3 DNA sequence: TGTGCCAGCACTGACCCTATCTCCGAGCAGTACTTC. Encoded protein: CASTDPISEQYF.

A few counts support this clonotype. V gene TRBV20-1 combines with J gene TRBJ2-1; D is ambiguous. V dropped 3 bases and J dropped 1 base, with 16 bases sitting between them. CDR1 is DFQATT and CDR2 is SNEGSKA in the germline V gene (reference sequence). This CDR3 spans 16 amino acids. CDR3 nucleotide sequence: TGCAGTGCTAGGGAGTGGTTACGAGGTTCCTACAATGAGCAGTTCTTC. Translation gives CSAREWLRGSYNEQFF.

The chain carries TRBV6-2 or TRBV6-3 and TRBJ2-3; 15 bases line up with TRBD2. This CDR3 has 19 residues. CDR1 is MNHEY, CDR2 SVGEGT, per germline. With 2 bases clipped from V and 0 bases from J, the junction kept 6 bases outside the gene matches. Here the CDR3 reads CASSYRPGLAGGSTDTQYF. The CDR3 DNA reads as TGTGCCAGCAGTTACAGGCCTGGACTAGCGGGGGGGAGCACAGATACGCAGTATTTT.

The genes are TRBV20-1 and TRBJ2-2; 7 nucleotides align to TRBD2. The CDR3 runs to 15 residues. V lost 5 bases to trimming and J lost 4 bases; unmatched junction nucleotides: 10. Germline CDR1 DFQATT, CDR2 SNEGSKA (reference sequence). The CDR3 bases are TGCAGTGCTTCTCTTCGTCCTAGCGGCACCGGGGAGCTGTTTTTT. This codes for CSASLRPSGTGELFF.

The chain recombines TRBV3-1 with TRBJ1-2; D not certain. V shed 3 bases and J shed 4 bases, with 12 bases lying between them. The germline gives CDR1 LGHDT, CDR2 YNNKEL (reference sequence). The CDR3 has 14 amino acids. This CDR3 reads CASSQPWGGYGYTF. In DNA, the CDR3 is TGTGCCAGCAGCCAGCCTTGGGGTGGCTATGGCTACACCTTC. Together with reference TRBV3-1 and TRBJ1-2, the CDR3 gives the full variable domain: DTAVSQTPKYLVTQMGNDKSIKCEQNLGHDTMYWYKQDSKKFLKIMFSYNNKELIINETVPNRFSPKSPDKAHLNLHINSLELGDSAVYFCASSQPWGGYGYTFGSGTRLTVV.

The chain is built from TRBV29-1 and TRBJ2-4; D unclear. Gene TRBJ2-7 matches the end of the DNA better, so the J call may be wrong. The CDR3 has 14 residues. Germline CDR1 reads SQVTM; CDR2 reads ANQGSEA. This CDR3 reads CSVVWPIGSYEQYF. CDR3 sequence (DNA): TGCAGCGTTGTCTGGCCTATTGGGTCCTACGAGCAGTACTTC.

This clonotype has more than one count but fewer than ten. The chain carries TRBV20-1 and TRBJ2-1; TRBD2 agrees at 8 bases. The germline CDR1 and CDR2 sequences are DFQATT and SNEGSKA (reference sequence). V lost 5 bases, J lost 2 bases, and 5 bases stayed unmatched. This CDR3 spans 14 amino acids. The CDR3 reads CSAEGRGAYNEQFF. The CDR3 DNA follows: TGCAGTGCTGAGGGGCGGGGGGCCTACAATGAGCAGTTCTTC.

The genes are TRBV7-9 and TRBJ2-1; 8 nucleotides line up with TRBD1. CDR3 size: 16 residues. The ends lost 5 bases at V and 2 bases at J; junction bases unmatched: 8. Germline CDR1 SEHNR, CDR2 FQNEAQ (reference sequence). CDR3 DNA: TGTGCCAGCAGCGCTACCCAGGGACAGGCCTACAATGAGCAGTTCTTC. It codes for CASSATQGQAYNEQFF. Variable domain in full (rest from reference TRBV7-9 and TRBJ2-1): DTGVSQNPRHKITKRGQNVTFRCDPISEHNRLYWYRQTLGQGPEFLTYFQNEAQLEKSRLLSDRFSAERPKGSFSTLEIQRTEQGDSAMYLCASSATQGQAYNEQFFGPGTRLTVL.

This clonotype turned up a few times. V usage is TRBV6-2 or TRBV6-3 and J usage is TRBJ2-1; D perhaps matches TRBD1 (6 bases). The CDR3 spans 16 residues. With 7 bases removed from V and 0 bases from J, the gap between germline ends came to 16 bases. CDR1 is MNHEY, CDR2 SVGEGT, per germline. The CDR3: CASTQAGTSSYNEQFF. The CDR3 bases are TGTGCCAGCACCCAAGCCGGGACAAGCTCCTACAATGAGCAGTTCTTC.

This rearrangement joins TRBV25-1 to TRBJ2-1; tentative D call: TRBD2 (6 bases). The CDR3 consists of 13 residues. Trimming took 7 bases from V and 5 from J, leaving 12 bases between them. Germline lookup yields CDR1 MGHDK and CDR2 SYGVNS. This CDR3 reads CASTGDSNNEQFF. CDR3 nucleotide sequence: TGTGCCAGCACCGGGGACTCTAACAATGAGCAGTTCTTC.

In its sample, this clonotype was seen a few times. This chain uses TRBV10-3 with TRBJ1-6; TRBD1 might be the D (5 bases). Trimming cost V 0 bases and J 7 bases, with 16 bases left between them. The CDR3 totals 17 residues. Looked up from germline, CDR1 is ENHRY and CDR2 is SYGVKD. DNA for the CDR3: TGTGCCATCAGTGAGTCTGCAGGGACGGGCGGAAATTCACCCCTCCACTTT. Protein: CAISESAGTGGNSPLHF.

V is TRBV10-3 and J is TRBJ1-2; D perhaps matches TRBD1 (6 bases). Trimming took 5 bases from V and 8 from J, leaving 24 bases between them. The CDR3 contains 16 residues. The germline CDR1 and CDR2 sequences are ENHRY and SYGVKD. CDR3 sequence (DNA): TGTGCCATCAGTTACCTTTCAGGGTTCACACAGGGAGGCTACACCTTC. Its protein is CAISYLSGFTQGGYTF.

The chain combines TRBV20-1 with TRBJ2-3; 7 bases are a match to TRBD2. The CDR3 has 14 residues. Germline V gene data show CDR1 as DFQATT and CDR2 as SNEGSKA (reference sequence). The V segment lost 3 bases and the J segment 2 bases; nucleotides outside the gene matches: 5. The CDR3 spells CSARRRGTTDTQYF. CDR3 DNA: TGCAGTGCTAGGCGGCGGGGGACCACAGATACGCAGTATTTT.

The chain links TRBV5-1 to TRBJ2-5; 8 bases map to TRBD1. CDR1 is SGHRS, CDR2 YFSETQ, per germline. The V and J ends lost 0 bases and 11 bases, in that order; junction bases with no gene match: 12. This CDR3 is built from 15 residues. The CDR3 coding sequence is TGCGCCAGCAGCTTGGACAGGGGGTTCCCCAATGAGCAGTACTTC. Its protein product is CASSLDRGFPNEQYF.

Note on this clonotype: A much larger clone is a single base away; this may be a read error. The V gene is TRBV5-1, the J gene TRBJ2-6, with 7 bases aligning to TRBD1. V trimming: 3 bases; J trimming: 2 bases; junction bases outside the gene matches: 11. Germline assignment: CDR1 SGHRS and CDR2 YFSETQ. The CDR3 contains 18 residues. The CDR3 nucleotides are TGCGCCAGCAGCTCCGGGACAGCCGATGTTACTGGGGCCAACGTCCTGACTTTC. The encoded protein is CASSSGTADVTGANVLTF. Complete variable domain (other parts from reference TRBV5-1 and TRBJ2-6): KAGVTQTPRYLIKTRGQQVTLSCSPISGHRSVSWYQQTPGQGLQFLFEYFSETQRNKGNFPGRFSGRQFSNSRSEMNVSTLELGDSALYLCASSSGTADVTGANVLTFGAGSRLTVL.

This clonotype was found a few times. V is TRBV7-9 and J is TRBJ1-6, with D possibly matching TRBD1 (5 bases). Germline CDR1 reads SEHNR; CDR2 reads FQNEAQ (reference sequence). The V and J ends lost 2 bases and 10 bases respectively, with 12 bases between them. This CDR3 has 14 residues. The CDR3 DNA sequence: TGTGCCAGCAGCTTATCTAGGGGAGAATCACCCCTCCACTTT. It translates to CASSLSRGESPLHF.

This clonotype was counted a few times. The CDR3 coding sequence is TGCAGTGCTAGAGATGAAGTCAAGCCCTACGAGCAGTACTTC. It encodes CSARDEVKPYEQYF. The chain combines TRBV20-1 with TRBJ2-7, with D unresolved. CDR1 is DFQATT and CDR2 is SNEGSKA in the germline V gene (reference sequence). V lost 0 bases to trimming and J lost 2 bases, with 11 bases between them. The CDR3 totals 14 residues.

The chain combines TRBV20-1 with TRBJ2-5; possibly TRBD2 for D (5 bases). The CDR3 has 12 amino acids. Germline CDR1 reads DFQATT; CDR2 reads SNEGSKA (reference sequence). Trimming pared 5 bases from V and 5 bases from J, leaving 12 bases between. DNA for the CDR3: TGCAGTGCTTCCGACGGGATGGAGACCCAGTACTTC. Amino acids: CSASDGMETQYF.

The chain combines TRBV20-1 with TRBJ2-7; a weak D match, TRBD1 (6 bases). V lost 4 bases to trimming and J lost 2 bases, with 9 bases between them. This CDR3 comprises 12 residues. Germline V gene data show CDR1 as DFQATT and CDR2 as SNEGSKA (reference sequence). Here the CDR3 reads CSAISGAYEQYF. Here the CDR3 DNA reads TGCAGTGCTATCTCAGGGGCCTACGAGCAGTACTTC.

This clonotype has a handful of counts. The DNA for the CDR3 is TGCGCCAGCAGTGAGCTTTCGCCAGATACGCAGTATTTT. This codes for CASSELSPDTQYF. The chain uses TRBV10-1 and TRBJ2-3, with unresolved D. Germline CDR1 reads WNHNN; CDR2 reads SYGVQD (reference sequence). V lost 2 bases to trimming and J lost 4 bases, with 7 bases between them. This CDR3 contains 13 residues.